What follows is one T cell receptor (beta chain) and its context. These data originate in a study of T cell changes during pregnancy in multiple sclerosis. Trimming shortened V by 0 bases and J by 11 bases, and 7 bases separated the two germline ends. The CDR3 runs 11 residues. Germline V gene sequence: CDR1 WSHSY, CDR2 SAAADI. The method was immunoSEQ multiplex PCR; TCRdb's version includes in-frame clones alone and lacks a portion of them. The profile covers some 64,000 clones, with about 91% appearing a single time and about 2.5% taken by the ten largest. The chain uses TRBV10-2 and TRBJ1-1; D unresolved. The clonotype originates from a female donor with multiple sclerosis, enrolled in a pregnancy study. This material consisted of peripheral blood, taken in the first trimester of pregnancy. CDR3 nucleotide sequence: TGCGCCAGCAGTGAGTCGAATCGGGCTTTCTTT. Protein sequence: CASSESNRAFF.